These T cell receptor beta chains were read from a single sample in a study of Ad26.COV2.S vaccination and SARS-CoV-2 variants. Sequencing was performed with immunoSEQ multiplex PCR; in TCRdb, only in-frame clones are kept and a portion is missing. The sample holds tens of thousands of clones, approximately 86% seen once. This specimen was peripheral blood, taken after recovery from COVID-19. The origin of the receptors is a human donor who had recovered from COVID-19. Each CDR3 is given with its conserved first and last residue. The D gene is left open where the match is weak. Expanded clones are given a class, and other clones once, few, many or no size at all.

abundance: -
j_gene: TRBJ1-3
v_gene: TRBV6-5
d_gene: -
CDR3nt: TGTGCCAGCAGACAAATAGGGGGTGGAAACACCATATATTTT
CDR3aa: CASRQIGGGNTIYF

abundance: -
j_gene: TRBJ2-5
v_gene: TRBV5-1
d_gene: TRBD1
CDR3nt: TGCGCCAGCAGCTCGGACAGGCGTGGGGGAAAGACCCAGTACTTC
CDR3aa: CASSSDRRGGKTQYF

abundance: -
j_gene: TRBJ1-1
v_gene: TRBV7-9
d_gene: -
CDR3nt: TGTGCAGAGGGCTTAAGTGCGTTGAACACTGAAGCTTTCTTT
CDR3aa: CAEGLSALNTEAFF

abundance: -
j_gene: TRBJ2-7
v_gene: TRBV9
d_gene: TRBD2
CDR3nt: TGTGCCAGCAGCGTAGAAACTAGCGGGGGTGGCGAGCAGTACTTC
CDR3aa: CASSVETSGGGEQYF

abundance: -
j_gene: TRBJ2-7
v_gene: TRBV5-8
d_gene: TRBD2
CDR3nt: TGTGCCAGCAGCCTCCGAGGAGCGGGAGACTACGAGCAGTACTTC
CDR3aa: CASSLRGAGDYEQYF

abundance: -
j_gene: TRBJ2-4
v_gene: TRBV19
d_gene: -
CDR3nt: TGTGCCAGTAGCCCGACAGGCCAACTAGCCAAAAACATTCAGTACTTC
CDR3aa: CASSPTGQLAKNIQYF

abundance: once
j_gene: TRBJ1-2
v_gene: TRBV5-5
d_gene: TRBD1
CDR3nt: TGTGCCAGTAGCTCCGGGACAGGGACGCGCTACACCTTC
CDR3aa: CASSSGTGTRYTF

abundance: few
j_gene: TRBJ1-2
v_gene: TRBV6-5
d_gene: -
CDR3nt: TGTGCCAGCACTCAGGGGTTCGGTGGCTACACCTTC
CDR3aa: CASTQGFGGYTF

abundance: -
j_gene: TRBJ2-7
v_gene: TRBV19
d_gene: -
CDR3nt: TGTGCCAGTAGTATCACAAGTAACGAGCAGTACTTC
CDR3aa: CASSITSNEQYF

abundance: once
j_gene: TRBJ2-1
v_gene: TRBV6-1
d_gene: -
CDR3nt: TGTGCCAGCAGTGAGGGCCAGGCGCACAATGAGCAGTTCTTC
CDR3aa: CASSEGQAHNEQFF

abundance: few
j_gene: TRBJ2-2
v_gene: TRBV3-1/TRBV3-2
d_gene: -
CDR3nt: TGTGCCAGCAGCCAAGTGTTAGGATCAAGAAACACCGGGGAGCTGTTTTTT
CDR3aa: CASSQVLGSRNTGELFF

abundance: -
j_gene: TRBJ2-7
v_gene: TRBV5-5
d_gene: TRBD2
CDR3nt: TGTGCCAGCAGCCCTGGGATTGCGGGAGGAAGGTACGAGCAGTACTTC
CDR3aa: CASSPGIAGGRYEQYF

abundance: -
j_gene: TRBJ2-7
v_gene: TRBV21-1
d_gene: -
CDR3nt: TGTGCCCGCCCCCCAGCGGCCACGGGCTTACTCTACGAGCAGTACTTC
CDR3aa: CARPPAATGLLYEQYF

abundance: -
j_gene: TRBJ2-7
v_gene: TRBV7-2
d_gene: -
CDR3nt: TGTGCCAGCAGCCTTGGAGGGTTATTGGAGCAGTACTTC
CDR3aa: CASSLGGLLEQYF

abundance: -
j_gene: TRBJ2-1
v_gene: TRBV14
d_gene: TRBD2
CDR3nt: TGTGCCAGCAGCCAACGTGGGGCTAGCGGAGTCTACAATGAGCAGTTCTTC
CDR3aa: CASSQRGASGVYNEQFF

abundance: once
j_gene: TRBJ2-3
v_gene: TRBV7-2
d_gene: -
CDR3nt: TGTGCCAGCAGCTTATTTGCAGGGGTTGAAGATACGCAGTATTTT
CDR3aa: CASSLFAGVEDTQYF

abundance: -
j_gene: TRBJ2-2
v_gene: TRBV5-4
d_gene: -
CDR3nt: TGTGCCAGCAGCTTATTTACCGGGGAGCTGTTTTTT
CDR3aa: CASSLFTGELFF

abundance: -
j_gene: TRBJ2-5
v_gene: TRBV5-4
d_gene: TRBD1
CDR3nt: TGTGCCAGCAGCTTGGGACAGGGGAGGGAGACCCAGTACTTC
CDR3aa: CASSLGQGRETQYF

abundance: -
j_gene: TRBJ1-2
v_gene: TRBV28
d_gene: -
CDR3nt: TGTGCCAGCAGCCCGGACAGTTATGGCTACACCTTC
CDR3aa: CASSPDSYGYTF

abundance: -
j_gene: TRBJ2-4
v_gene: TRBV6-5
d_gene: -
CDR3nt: TGTGCCAGCAGCCGACAATCTCAGGGATCCATTCAGTACTTC
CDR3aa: CASSRQSQGSIQYF

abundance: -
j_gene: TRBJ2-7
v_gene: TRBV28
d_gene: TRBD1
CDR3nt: TGTGCCAGCAGTAGAGGGGGCAGCAATTACGAGCAGTACTTC
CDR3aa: CASSRGGSNYEQYF

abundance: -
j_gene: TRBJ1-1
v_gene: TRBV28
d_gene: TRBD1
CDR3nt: TGTGCCAGCAGTCCCACGACAGGGCTGAACACTGAAGCTTTCTTT
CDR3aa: CASSPTTGLNTEAFF

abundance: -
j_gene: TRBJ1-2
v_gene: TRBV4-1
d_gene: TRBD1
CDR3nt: TGCGCCAGCAGCCAAAAGACAGGGCTCTATGGCTACACCTTC
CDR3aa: CASSQKTGLYGYTF

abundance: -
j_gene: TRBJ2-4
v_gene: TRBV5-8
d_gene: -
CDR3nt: TGTGCCATCGACGCCCTGAAGGCGGCCAAAAACATTCAGTACTTC
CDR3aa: CAIDALKAAKNIQYF

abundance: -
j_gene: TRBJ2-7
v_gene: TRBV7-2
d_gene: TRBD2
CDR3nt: TGTGCCAGCAGCTCCGTTAGCGGGGCTCTCCCCGAGCAGTACTTC
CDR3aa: CASSSVSGALPEQYF

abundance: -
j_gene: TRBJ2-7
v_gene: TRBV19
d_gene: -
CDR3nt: TGTGCCACCCTCCGTAGAGTTGTCTCCTACGAGCAGTACTTC
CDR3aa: CATLRRVVSYEQYF

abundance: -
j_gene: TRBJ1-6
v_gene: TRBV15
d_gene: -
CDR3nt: TGTGCCACCAGCAGGGACGGGGACATTAGGGATTCACCCCTCCACTTT
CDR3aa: CATSRDGDIRDSPLHF

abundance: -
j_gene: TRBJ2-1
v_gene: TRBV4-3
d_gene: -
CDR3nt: TGCGCCAGCAGGAGGGCCTTGGGGGGCTACAATGAGCAGTTCTTC
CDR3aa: CASRRALGGYNEQFF

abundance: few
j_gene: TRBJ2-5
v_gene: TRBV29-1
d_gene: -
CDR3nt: TGCAGCGTTATCCTTAGTAAGGAGATACAAGAGACCCAGTACTTC
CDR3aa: CSVILSKEIQETQYF

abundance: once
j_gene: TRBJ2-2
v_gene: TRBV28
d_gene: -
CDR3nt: TGTGCCAGCACAGTTGATTTAAACACCGGGGAGCTGTTTTTT
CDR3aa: CASTVDLNTGELFF

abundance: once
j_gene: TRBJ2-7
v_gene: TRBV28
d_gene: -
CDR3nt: TGTGCCAGCAGTCGGGAGGGTAGGGACAGGGTAATCTACGAGCAGTACTTC
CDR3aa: CASSREGRDRVIYEQYF

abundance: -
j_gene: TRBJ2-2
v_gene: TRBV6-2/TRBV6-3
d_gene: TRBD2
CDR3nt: TGTGCCAGCAGTCGTCGACTAGCGGGCACCGGGGAGCTGTTTTTT
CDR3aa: CASSRRLAGTGELFF

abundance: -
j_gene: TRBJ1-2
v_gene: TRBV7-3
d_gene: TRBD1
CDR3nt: TGTGCCAGCAGCGAGGGACAGGGTTTAGGCTATGGCTACACCTTC
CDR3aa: CASSEGQGLGYGYTF

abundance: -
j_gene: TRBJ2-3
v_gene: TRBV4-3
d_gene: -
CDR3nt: TGCGCCAGCAGCCAAGTTCCGTCGGGAGATACGCAGTATTTT
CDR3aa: CASSQVPSGDTQYF

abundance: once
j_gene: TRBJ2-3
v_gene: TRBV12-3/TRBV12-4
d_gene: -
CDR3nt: TGTGCCAGCAGTTTCGGGGGTACAGATACGCAGTATTTT
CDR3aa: CASSFGGTDTQYF

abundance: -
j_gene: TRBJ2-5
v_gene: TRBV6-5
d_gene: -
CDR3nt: TGTGCCAGCAGTTACGTGGGGGGTCCCCACCAAGAGACCCAGTACTTC
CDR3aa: CASSYVGGPHQETQYF

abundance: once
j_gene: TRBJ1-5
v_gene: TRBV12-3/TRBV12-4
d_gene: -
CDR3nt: TGTGCCAGCAGTTTCGGGGTCCAGCCCCAGCATTTT
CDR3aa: CASSFGVQPQHF

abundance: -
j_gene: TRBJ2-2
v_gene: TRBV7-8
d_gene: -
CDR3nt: TGTGCCAGCAGCTTAAGGCCCACGAACACCGGGGAGCTGTTTTTT
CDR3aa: CASSLRPTNTGELFF

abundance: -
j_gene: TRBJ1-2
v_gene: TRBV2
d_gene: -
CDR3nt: TGTGCCAGCTTGGGTACGGGGGGCCTCTCTGGCTACACCTTC
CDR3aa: CASLGTGGLSGYTF

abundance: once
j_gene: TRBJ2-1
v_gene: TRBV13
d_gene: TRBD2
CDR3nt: TGTGCCAGCAGCCAAACTAGCGGGAGCCTCCAAGTGCAGTTCTTC
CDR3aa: CASSQTSGSLQVQFF

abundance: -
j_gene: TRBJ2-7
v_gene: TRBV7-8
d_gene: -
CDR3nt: TGTGCCAGCAGCCCTAGCTCCTACGAGCAGTACTTC
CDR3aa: CASSPSSYEQYF

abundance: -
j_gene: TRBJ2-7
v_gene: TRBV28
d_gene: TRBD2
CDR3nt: TGTGCCAGTGGTAAGACTAGCGGCTCCTACGAGCAGTACTTC
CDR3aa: CASGKTSGSYEQYF

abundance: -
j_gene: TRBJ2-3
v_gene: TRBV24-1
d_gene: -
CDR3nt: TGTGCCACCAGTGAGTCCCGACAGAGCCGCACAGATACGCAGTATTTT
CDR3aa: CATSESRQSRTDTQYF

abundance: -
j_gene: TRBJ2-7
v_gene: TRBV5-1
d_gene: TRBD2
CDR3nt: TGCGCCAGCAGCTCCGGACTAGCGGGATTGAGGGACGAGCAGTACTTC
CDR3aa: CASSSGLAGLRDEQYF

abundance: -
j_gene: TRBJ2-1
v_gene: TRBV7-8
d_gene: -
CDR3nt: TGTGCCAGCAGACCCCGAATCGGGGTTCATGAGCAGTTCTTC
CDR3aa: CASRPRIGVHEQFF

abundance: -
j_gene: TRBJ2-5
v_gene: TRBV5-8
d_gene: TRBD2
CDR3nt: TGTGCCAGCAGCTTGGGTCTAGCGGGTAACCTCCGGGAGACCCAGTACTTC
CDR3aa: CASSLGLAGNLRETQYF

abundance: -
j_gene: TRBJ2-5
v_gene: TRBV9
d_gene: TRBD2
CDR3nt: TGTGCCAGCAGCACTCCTAAAGGGGTAGCGGGGCAAGAGACCCAGTACTTC
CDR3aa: CASSTPKGVAGQETQYF

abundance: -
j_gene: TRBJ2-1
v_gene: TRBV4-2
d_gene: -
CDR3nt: TGTGCCAGCAGCCAAGATCCCAGGAGCAGCCGACCGTACAATGAGCAGTTCTTC
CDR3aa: CASSQDPRSSRPYNEQFF

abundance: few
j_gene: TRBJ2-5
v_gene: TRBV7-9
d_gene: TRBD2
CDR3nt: TGTGCCAGCGACTATCCCGGGAGGACAGAGACCCAGTACTTC
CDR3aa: CASDYPGRTETQYF

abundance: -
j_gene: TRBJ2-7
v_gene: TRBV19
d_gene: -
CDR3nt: TGTGCCAGTAGCGAGGTCCCCGGGGGGCAAACAAAGACCTACGAGCAGTACTTC
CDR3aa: CASSEVPGGQTKTYEQYF

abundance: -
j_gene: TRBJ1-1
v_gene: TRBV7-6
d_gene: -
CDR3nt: TGTGCCAGCAGCTTAGTCGAGGACAGTGACGGTGAAGCTTTCTTT
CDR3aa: CASSLVEDSDGEAFF

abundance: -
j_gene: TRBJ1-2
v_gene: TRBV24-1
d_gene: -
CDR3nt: TGTGCCACCAGTGATCGACGCTATGGCTACACCTTC
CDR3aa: CATSDRRYGYTF

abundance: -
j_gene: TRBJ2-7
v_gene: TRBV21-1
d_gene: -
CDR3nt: TGTGCCAGCAGCCCACATAGTCCCGGGACGGGAGCCTACGAGCAGTACTTC
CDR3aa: CASSPHSPGTGAYEQYF

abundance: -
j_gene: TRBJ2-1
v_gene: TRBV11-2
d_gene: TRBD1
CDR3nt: TGTGCCAGCAGCCGAGGACAGGGTATCGGTGAGCAGTTCTTC
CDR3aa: CASSRGQGIGEQFF

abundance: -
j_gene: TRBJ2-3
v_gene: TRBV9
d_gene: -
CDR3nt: TGTGCCAGCAGCCAGACCGGGGGTGGAGATACGCAGTATTTT
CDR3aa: CASSQTGGGDTQYF

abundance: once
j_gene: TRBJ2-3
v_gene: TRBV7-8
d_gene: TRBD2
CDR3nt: TGTGCCAGCAGCAAAGGACTAGCGGGCACTAGCACAGATACGCAGTATTTT
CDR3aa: CASSKGLAGTSTDTQYF

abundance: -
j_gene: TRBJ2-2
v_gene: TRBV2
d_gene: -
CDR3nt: TGTGCCAGCAGTGGGGGGCAGGTCGGGGAGCTGTTTTTT
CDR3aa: CASSGGQVGELFF

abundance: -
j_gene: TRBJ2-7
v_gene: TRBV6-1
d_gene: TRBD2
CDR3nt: TGTGCCAGCAGTGCTTTAACTAGCGGCTTCTCCTACGAGCAGTACTTC
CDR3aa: CASSALTSGFSYEQYF

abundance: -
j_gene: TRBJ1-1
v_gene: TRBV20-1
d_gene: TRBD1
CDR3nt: TGCAGTGCTAGTGGCAGGGGGCGCGACACTGAAGCTTTCTTT
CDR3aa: CSASGRGRDTEAFF